A single sample is the source of the 18 T cell receptor beta chains below, sequenced in a study of T cell responses to AZD1222 COVID-19 vaccine. This table comes from immunoSEQ multiplex PCR, and its TCRdb copy is limited to in-frame clones, with some not included. Of around 97,000 clones listed, about 87% are singletons. This specimen consisted of peripheral blood, obtained on day 0 of AZD1222 vaccination. These receptors all come from an adult in good health.

The chain couples TRBV4-1 to TRBJ2-1; 7 bases align to TRBD1. The V gene's germline CDR1 is MGHRA and CDR2 YSYEKL. With V trimmed by 4 bases and J by 7 bases, 1 base remained unmatched. The CDR3 runs to 12 residues. The DNA for the CDR3 is TGCGCCAGCAGCCTACAGGGGAATGAGCAGTTCTTC. It is translated as CASSLQGNEQFF.

The chain couples TRBV7-9 to TRBJ2-2; D gene unclear. The CDR3 extends over 15 amino acids. Germline assignment: CDR1 SEHNR and CDR2 FQNEAQ (reference sequence). V was clipped by 2 bases and J by 0 bases, with 7 bases between them. The CDR3 coding sequence is TGTGCCAGCAGCTTACGGAGCGCGAACACCGGGGAGCTGTTTTTT. Translating it yields CASSLRSANTGELFF. The variable domain in full, with the rest retrieved from reference TRBV7-9 and TRBJ2-2, is DTGVSQNPRHKITKRGQNVTFRCDPISEHNRLYWYRQTLGQGPEFLTYFQNEAQLEKSRLLSDRFSAERPKGSFSTLEIQRTEQGDSAMYLCASSLRSANTGELFFGEGSRLTVL.

The chain is built from TRBV27 and TRBJ1-2; D is ambiguous. CDR1 is MNHEY and CDR2 is SMNVEV in the germline V gene (reference sequence). The CDR3 has 13 amino acids. Trimming left V 8 bases short and J 7 bases short, with 17 bases between. The CDR3 coding sequence is TGTGCCAGCGAGGGCAGCGCTGGCGGTGGCTACACCTTC. Residues: CASEGSAGGGYTF.

The rearrangement uses TRBV6-5 and TRBJ2-5; D gene uncertain. The CDR3 has 14 amino acids. Trimming took 0 bases from V and 4 from J, leaving 9 bases between them. The germline gives CDR1 MNHEY, CDR2 SVGAGI. The DNA of the CDR3 is TGTGCCAGCAGTTACTCGGCGGCTATAGAGACCCAGTACTTC. Encoded protein: CASSYSAAIETQYF.

This chain connects TRBV7-2 to TRBJ2-3; D gene ambiguous. Trimming cost V 2 bases and J 1 base, with 13 bases left between them. CDR1 and CDR2 (germline): SGHTA, FQGNSA. CDR3 length: 16 residues. For the CDR3, the DNA is TGTGCCAGCAGCTTAAACCTCCCTCCCGGCACAGATACGCAGTATTTT. It yields the protein CASSLNLPPGTDTQYF.

The chain is built from TRBV9 and TRBJ1-4; D may be TRBD1 (5 bases). V dropped 2 bases and J dropped 3 bases, with 11 bases sitting between them. The CDR3 contains 15 residues. CDR1 is SGDLS, CDR2 YYNGEE, per germline. The CDR3 sequence is CASSVGGMANEKLFF. In DNA form, the CDR3 reads TGTGCCAGCAGCGTGGGGGGGATGGCTAATGAAAAACTGTTTTTT.

This chain uses TRBV7-6 with TRBJ1-2; a possible D gene is TRBD1 (5 bases). The germline V gene encodes CDR1 SGHVS and CDR2 FNYEAQ. CDR3 size: 18 residues. The V gene lost 0 bases and the J gene lost 4 bases, with 21 bases spanning the gap. The CDR3 coding sequence is TGTGCCAGCAGCTTAGCGGGTTTGGGTGACAGAGGCTCCTATGGCTACACCTTC. This translates into CASSLAGLGDRGSYGYTF.

The chain couples TRBV9 to TRBJ2-1; D possibly uses TRBD1 or TRBD2 (5 bases each). Germline CDR1 SGDLS, CDR2 YYNGEE. V shed 0 bases and J shed 4 bases, with 11 bases lying between them. This CDR3 region has 15 residues. CDR3: CASSVEGRPYNEQFF. In DNA, the CDR3 is TGTGCCAGCAGCGTAGAGGGACGACCGTACAATGAGCAGTTCTTC.

The chain carries TRBV7-9 and TRBJ1-2; 10 nucleotides agree with TRBD1. The ends lost 5 bases at V and 8 bases at J; junction bases unmatched: 8. Germline assignment: CDR1 SEHNR and CDR2 FQNEAQ (reference sequence). The CDR3 spans 14 residues. The CDR3, as DNA: TGTGCCAGCAGCCCCGGGACAGGGGATAGAGGCTACACCTTC. This sequence encodes CASSPGTGDRGYTF.

This clone was seen a single time. The chain joins TRBV6-2 or TRBV6-3 to TRBJ1-1; no definite D call. V was shortened by 6 bases and J by 9 bases, with 14 bases between the two germline ends. Germline loops: CDR1 MNHEY, CDR2 SVGEGT. The CDR3 spans 12 residues. CDR3 amino acids: CASSQSLRQAFF. The CDR3 nucleotides are TGTGCCAGCAGCCAATCCCTGAGACAAGCTTTCTTT.

The chain links TRBV5-1 to TRBJ1-4; D perhaps matches TRBD1 (6 bases). The CDR3 contains 16 residues. CDR1 is SGHRS, CDR2 YFSETQ, per germline. Trimming removed 2 bases at V and 0 bases at J, with 11 bases between. The CDR3 DNA sequence: TGCGCCAGCAGCTTAGGACAGCGAGCAACTAATGAAAAACTGTTTTTT. Its protein is CASSLGQRATNEKLFF. Combining the CDR3 with reference TRBV5-1 and TRBJ1-4 gives the whole variable domain KAGVTQTPRYLIKTRGQQVTLSCSPISGHRSVSWYQQTPGQGLQFLFEYFSETQRNKGNFPGRFSGRQFSNSRSEMNVSTLELGDSALYLCASSLGQRATNEKLFFGSGTQLSVL.

The rearrangement joins TRBV28 to TRBJ1-1; D gene ambiguous. CDR3 length: 14 amino acids. Looked up from germline, CDR1 is MDHEN and CDR2 is SYDVKM. Trimming left V 7 bases short and J 0 bases short, with 12 bases between. CDR3 bases: TGTGCCAGCACCCCGGGCGGGATGAACACTGAAGCTTTCTTT. This translates into CASTPGGMNTEAFF.

The chain joins TRBV18 to TRBJ2-3; 7 bases line up with TRBD2. The V and J ends lost 3 bases and 2 bases, in that order; junction bases with no gene match: 5. The CDR3 has 15 amino acids. CDR1 is KGHSH, CDR2 LQKENI, per germline. The CDR3 coding sequence is TGTGCCAGCTCACCTCAACGGGGGGACACAGATACGCAGTATTTT. Translated: CASSPQRGDTDTQYF.

The V call is TRBV21-1, the J call TRBJ1-2; the table's D call TRBD1 went unverified against the DNA. TRBV21-1 is described as a pseudogene. The CDR3 covers 14 residues. CDR3 nucleotides: TGTGCCAGCAGCAAATTTGGTCCAGATAAGTGCTACACCTTC. It is translated as CASSKFGPDKCYTF.

J is TRBJ1-1 and V is TRBV6-5; D not resolved. Germline CDR1 is MNHEY and CDR2 is SVGAGI. This CDR3 contains 14 residues. V dropped 3 bases and J dropped 6 bases, with 14 bases sitting between them. CDR3 region: CASSYFPRRAEAFF. CDR3 sequence (DNA): TGTGCCAGCAGTTATTTTCCAAGGCGCGCTGAAGCTTTCTTT.

The chain joins TRBV18 to TRBJ2-2; 8 nucleotides align to TRBD2. The CDR3 runs 15 residues. Germline V gene sequence: CDR1 KGHSH, CDR2 LQKENI. After removal of 3 bases from V and 0 bases from J, the junction contained 0 bases not matched to a gene. In nucleotides, the CDR3 is TGTGCCAGCTCACCGGGACTAGCGAACACCGGGGAGCTGTTTTTT. It codes for CASSPGLANTGELFF. Supplemented by reference TRBV18 and TRBJ2-2, the full variable domain reads NAGVMQNPRHLVRRRGQEARLRCSPMKGHSHVYWYRQLPEEGLKFMVYLQKENIIDESGMPKERFSAEFPKEGPSILRIQQVVRGDSAAYFCASSPGLANTGELFFGEGSRLTVL.

V usage is TRBV2 and J usage is TRBJ2-3, with D unresolved. This CDR3 spans 15 amino acids. Deletions cut 10 bases from V and 2 bases from J, with 19 bases between. From germline, CDR1 is SNHLY and CDR2 FYNNEI. Here the CDR3 DNA reads TGTGCCACCCTTCTGTCTAGGTCCGTCACAGATACGCAGTATTTT. It is translated as CATLLSRSVTDTQYF. The variable domain in full, completed from reference TRBV2 and TRBJ2-3, reads EPEVTQTPSHQVTQMGQEVILRCVPISNHLYFYWYRQILGQKVEFLVSFYNNEISEKSEIFDDQFSVERPDGSNFTLKIRSTKLEDSAMYFCATLLSRSVTDTQYFGPGTRLTVL.

The V gene is TRBV4-3, the J gene TRBJ1-3; D remains unclear. The CDR3 extends over 17 amino acids. With 0 bases removed from V and 0 bases from J, the gap between germline ends came to 12 bases. The V gene's germline CDR1 is LGHNA and CDR2 YSLEER. CDR3 protein: CASSQDLGRDSGNTIYF. The CDR3 DNA reads as TGCGCCAGCAGCCAAGATCTGGGGAGGGACTCTGGAAACACCATATATTTT.